The 9 T cell receptor beta chains below were found in one sample sequenced in a study of blood T cell repertoires in COVID-19 (TCRdb year 2020). Library creation used the immunoSEQ multiplex PCR assay. TCRdb took over this immuneACCESS table, retaining in-frame rearrangements with V and J assigned. Such tables are incomplete; in checked studies, under half of the missing clones stem from an unresolved V gene, and the remainder is unexplained. The table for this sample lists roughly 250,000 clones; 70% to 80% of them were counted only once. The ten largest clones represent 3.3% of the sample. The sample comprised peripheral blood. Source of these receptors: a woman aged 80 or over with acute or convalescent COVID-19.

The chain is built from TRBV5-1 and TRBJ2-7; maybe TRBD1 (6 bases). The CDR3 sequence is 15 residues long. Germline V gene lookup returns CDR1 SGHRS and CDR2 YFSETQ. Trimming shortened V by 6 bases and J by 3 bases, and 19 bases separated the two germline ends. CDR3 in DNA: TGCGCCAGCACTGGGGGCCAGACAGGTGTCTACGAGCAGTACTTC. Amino acid sequence: CASTGGQTGVYEQYF.

The chain links TRBV19 to TRBJ1-4; a weak D match, TRBD1 (6 bases). The V and J ends lost 6 bases and 2 bases respectively, with 19 bases between them. This CDR3 contains 17 residues. The germline gives CDR1 LNHDA, CDR2 SQIVND (reference sequence). The CDR3 spells CASSPSNRGGTNEKLFF. CDR3 nucleotides: TGTGCCAGTAGCCCTAGTAATAGGGGGGGCACTAATGAAAAACTGTTTTTT.

The J gene is TRBJ2-7, the V gene TRBV20-1; TRBD2 matches at 11 bases. Germline lookup yields CDR1 DFQATT and CDR2 SNEGSKA (reference sequence). The CDR3 length is 15 residues. With 3 bases clipped from V and 3 bases from J, the junction kept 7 bases outside the gene matches. The CDR3 reads CSASKGTSGNYEQYF. The CDR3 bases are TGCAGTGCTAGTAAAGGGACTAGCGGTAACTACGAGCAGTACTTC.

This chain uses TRBV3-1 (or the pseudogene TRBV3-2) with TRBJ2-4, with 8 bases fitting TRBD2. Germline V gene lookup returns CDR1 LGHDT and CDR2 YNNKEL (reference sequence). The CDR3 has 19 residues. J lost 0 bases, V lost 4 bases, and 14 bases had no gene match. CDR3 sequence reads: CASSRFTVGLAGAKNIQYF. The DNA for the CDR3 is TGTGCCAGCAGCCGATTCACAGTGGGGCTAGCGGGAGCCAAAAACATTCAGTACTTC.

Comment on this clone: One end of the junction does not line up with germline, which may come from a read error. The J gene is TRBJ2-3, the V gene TRBV6-1, with TRBD2 matching over 7 bases. Germline values: CDR1 MNHNS, CDR2 SASEGT. The CDR3 sequence is 15 residues long. The CDR3 coding sequence is TGTGCCAGCAGGGAAGGCGGGAGTGGGCCAGATACGCAGTATTTT. This gives the protein CASREGGSGPDTQYF.

The genes are TRBV6-5 and TRBJ1-2; D gene ambiguous. The V gene's germline CDR1 is MNHEY and CDR2 SVGAGI. V lost 6 bases and J lost 0, with 8 bases in between. CDR3 length equals 13 residues. DNA for the CDR3: TGTGCCAGCAGAAACAGAGCTAACTATGGCTACACCTTC. Its protein product is CASRNRANYGYTF.

This clone was counted between two and nine times. The rearrangement uses TRBV3-1 (or the pseudogene TRBV3-2) and TRBJ1-2; tentative D call: TRBD1 (6 bases). The CDR3 runs to 14 residues. Trimming left V 6 bases short and J 4 bases short, with 15 bases between. Germline V gene sequence: CDR1 LGHDT, CDR2 YNNKEL (reference sequence). Here the CDR3 DNA reads TGTGCCAGCAGTCCCGGACAGTCCTTCTATGGCTACACCTTC. Protein product: CASSPGQSFYGYTF.

Here the CDR3 DNA reads TGCAGTGCTAGTCGGGTTGGGAGCAATCAGCCCCAGCATTTT. This codes for CSASRVGSNQPQHF. The chain combines TRBV20-1 with TRBJ1-5; D uncertain. CDR1 is DFQATT, CDR2 SNEGSKA, per germline (reference sequence). V dropped 3 bases and J dropped 1 base, with 10 bases sitting between them. The CDR3 covers 14 residues.

The V and J genes are TRBV3-1 (or the pseudogene TRBV3-2) and TRBJ2-1; 7 nucleotides match TRBD2. V lost 1 base to trimming and J lost 1 base; unmatched junction nucleotides: 4. Germline CDR1 reads LGHDT; CDR2 reads YNNKEL (reference sequence). This CDR3 has 16 amino acids. CDR3 region: CASSQGRGSSYNEQFF. The DNA for the CDR3 is TGTGCCAGCAGCCAAGGGCGGGGGTCATCCTACAATGAGCAGTTCTTC.